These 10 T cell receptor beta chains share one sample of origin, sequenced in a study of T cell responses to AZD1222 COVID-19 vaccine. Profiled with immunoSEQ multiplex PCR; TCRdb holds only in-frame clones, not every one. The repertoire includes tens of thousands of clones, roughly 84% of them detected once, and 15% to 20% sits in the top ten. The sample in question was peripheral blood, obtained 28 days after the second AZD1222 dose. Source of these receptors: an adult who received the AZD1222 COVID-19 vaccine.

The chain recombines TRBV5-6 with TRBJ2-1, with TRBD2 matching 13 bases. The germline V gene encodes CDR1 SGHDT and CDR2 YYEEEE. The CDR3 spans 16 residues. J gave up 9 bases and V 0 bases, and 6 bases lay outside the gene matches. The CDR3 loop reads CASSLDRLAGGSEQFF. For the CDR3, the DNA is TGTGCCAGCAGCTTGGACCGACTAGCGGGGGGTAGTGAGCAGTTCTTC.

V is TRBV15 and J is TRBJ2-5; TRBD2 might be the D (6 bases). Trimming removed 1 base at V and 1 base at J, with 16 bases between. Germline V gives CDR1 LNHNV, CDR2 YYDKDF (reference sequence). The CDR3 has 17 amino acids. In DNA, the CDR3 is TGTGCCACCAGCAGAGCCCAGGACTACTACTTCCAAGAGACCCAGTACTTC. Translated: CATSRAQDYYFQETQYF.

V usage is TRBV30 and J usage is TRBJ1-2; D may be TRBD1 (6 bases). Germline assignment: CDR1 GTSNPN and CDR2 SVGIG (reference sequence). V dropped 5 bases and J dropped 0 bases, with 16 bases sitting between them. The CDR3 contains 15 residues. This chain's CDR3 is CAWGANRAANYGYTF. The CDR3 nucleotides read TGTGCCTGGGGGGCTAACAGGGCAGCTAACTATGGCTACACCTTC.

The CDR3 sequence is CASSEGGDYEQYF. CDR3 nucleotide sequence: TGCGCCAGCAGTGAGGGGGGGGACTACGAGCAGTACTTC. The chain has TRBV10-2 and TRBJ2-7, with 7 bases that match TRBD2. The germline gives CDR1 WSHSY, CDR2 SAAADI. J gave up 3 bases and V 2 bases, and 1 base lay outside the gene matches. This CDR3 spans 13 amino acids.

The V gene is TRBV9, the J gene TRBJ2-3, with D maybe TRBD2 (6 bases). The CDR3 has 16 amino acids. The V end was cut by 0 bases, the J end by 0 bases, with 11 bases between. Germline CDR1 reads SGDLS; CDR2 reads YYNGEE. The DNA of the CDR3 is TGTGCCAGCAGCGTAGGGACGGGGGTTAGCACAGATACGCAGTATTTT. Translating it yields CASSVGTGVSTDTQYF.

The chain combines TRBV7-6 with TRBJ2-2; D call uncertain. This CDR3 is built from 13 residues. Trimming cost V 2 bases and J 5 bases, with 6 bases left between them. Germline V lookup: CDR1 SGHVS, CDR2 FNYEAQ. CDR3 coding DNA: TGTGCCAGCAGCTTAACGGAGACCGGGGAGCTGTTTTTT. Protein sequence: CASSLTETGELFF. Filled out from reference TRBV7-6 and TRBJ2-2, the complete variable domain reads GAGVSQSPRYKVTKRGQDVALRCDPISGHVSLYWYRQALGQGPEFLTYFNYEAQQDKSGLPNDRFSAERPEGSISTLTIQRTEQRDSAMYRCASSLTETGELFFGEGSRLTVL.

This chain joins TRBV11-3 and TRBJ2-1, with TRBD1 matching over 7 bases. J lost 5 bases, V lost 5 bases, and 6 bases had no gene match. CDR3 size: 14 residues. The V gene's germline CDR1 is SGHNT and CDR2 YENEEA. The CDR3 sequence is CASSRRTGDNEQFF. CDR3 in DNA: TGTGCCAGCAGCCGCCGTACAGGGGACAATGAGCAGTTCTTC. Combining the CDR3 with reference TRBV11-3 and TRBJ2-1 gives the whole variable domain EAGVVQSPRYKIIEKKQPVAFWCNPISGHNTLYWYLQNLGQGPELLIRYENEEAVDDSQLPKDRFSAERLKGVDSTLKIQPAELGDSAVYLCASSRRTGDNEQFFGPGTRLTVL.

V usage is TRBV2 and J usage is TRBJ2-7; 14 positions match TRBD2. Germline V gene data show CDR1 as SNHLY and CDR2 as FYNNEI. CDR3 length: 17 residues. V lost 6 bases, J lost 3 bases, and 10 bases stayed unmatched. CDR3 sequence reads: CASRDTGTSGGVYEQYF. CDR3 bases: TGTGCCAGCAGGGATACCGGGACTAGCGGGGGAGTCTACGAGCAGTACTTC.

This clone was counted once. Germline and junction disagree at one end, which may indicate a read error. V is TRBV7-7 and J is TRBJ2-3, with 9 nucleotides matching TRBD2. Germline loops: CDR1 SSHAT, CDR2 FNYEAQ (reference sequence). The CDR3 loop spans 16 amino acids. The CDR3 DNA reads TGTGCTAGCAGCGCCTCGAGCGGGGGGATCACAGATACGCAGTATTTT. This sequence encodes CASSASSGGITDTQYF.

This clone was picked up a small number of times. The CDR3 is CASSYSSASGANVLTF. CDR3 bases: TGTGCCAGCAGTTACTCCTCTGCCTCTGGGGCCAACGTCCTGACTTTC. The rearrangement links TRBV6-5 to TRBJ2-6; D unresolved. Germline CDR1 is MNHEY and CDR2 is SVGAGI. Trimming stripped 0 bases from V and 0 bases from J, with 6 bases between. This CDR3 has 16 residues.